The present T cell receptor beta chain was sequenced within a study of cytomegalovirus exposure and HLA in healthy donors. General study results and limits: One variant, a missense change in DCLRE1C, was linked in a later analysis to TCR beta V- and J-gene trimming.

Worth noting for this clone: The antigen is not known.

A multiplex PCR was run with 60 Vbeta primers and 13 Jbeta primers. Only in-frame clones appear in the TCRdb table, and some are missing; sequencing was by immunoSEQ multiplex PCR. This repertoire includes approximately 50,000 clones. This sequence originates from a female donor in good health and CMV-seronegative. The material sequenced was PBMCs.

The CDR3 protein is CASSSGQGHETQYF. The CDR3 nucleotides are TGTGCCAGCAGCTCGGGACAGGGACACGAGACCCAGTACTTC. The rearrangement uses TRBV7-3 and TRBJ2-5, with TRBD1 identical over 9 bases. CDR3 size: 14 residues. Germline trimming cut 4 bases from V and 5 bases from J; bases unmatched to any gene: 5. Germline V lookup: CDR1 SGHTA, CDR2 FQGTGA.